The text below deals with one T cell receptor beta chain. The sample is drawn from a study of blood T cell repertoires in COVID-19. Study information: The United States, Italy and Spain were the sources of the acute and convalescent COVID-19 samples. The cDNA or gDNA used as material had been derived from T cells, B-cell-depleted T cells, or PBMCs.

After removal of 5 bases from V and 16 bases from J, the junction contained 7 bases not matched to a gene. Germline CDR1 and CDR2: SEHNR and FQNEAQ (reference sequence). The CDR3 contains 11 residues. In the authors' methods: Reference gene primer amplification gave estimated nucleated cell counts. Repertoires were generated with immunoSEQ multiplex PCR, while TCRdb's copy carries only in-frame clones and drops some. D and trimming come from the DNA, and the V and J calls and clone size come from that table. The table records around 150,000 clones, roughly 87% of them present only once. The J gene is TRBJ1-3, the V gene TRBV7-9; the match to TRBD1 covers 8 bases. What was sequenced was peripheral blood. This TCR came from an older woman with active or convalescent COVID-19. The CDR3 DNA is TGTGCCAGCAGCACCGGGACAGGTGTTTATTTT. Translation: CASSTGTGVYF.